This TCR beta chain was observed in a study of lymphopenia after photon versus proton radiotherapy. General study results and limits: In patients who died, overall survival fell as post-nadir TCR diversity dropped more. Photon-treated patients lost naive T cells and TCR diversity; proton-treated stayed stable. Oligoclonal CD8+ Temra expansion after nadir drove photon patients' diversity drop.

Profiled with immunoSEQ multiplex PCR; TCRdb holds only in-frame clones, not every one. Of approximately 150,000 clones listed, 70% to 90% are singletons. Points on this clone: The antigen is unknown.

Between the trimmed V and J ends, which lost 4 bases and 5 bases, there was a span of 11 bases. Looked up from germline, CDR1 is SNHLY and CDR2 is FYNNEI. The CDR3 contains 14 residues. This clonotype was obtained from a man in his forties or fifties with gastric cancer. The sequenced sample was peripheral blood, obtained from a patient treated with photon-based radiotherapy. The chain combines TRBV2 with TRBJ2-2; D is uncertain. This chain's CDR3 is CASSVVRRTGELFF. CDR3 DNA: TGTGCCAGCAGTGTGGTCAGGAGAACCGGGGAGCTGTTTTTT.